Described below is a single TCR beta chain sequence and its context. What this receptor recognizes is not known. Base qualities are missing; no much larger clone stands one base away. The CDR3 measures 16 amino acids from cysteine to phenylalanine. The retained sequence is limited to the CDR3, 48 bases, with the frame set at the first base. V is cut by 4 bases and J by 7 bases, and the space between the germline ends is 20 bases. The germline V gene sets CDR1 to SGHVS and CDR2 to FQNEAQ. The library relied on RT-PCR. The reads were generated on a NextSeq 550. The public sequencing data were trimmed at Q25 with fastp and processed into clonotypes with MiXCR by TCRdb, which kept only in-frame beta chains. Rows with one shared CDR3 protein collapse into an entry with the most common genes and DNA. The sample has about 960,000 distinct CDR3 sequences on record, 18% of them singletons. Around 6% of the sample lies in the top ten.

The data stem from a study of patients and donors after allogeneic stem cell transplantation (TCRdb year 2020). The sequenced sample consisted of blood, either unsorted or a sorted T cell fraction (not recorded which). This receptor was obtained from a human donor who was either an allogeneic HSCT recipient or a stem cell or donor lymphocyte infusion donor (not recorded which). It is not recorded whose cells these are; they may come from a transplant donor. This chain joins TRBV7-8 to TRBJ1-5, with TRBD1 perhaps the D gene, on 6 matching bases. In nucleotide form, the sequence is TGTGCCAGCAGCTCTCGCCCCGGGACATTTTTACAGCCCCAGCATTTT. Its protein product is CASSSRPGTFLQPQHF.